This TCR beta chain was identified in a study of human T cells and chemical hapten exposure. Findings and caveats of the study: Positive correlation was observed between PT1 expanded TCR counts and patch test score.

Indicated time point: pre-sensitization, week 0. The treatment was: therapeutic diphenylcyclopropenone sensitization with weekly scalp DPC. Unique molecular identifiers were attached to individual cDNA molecules within the library. From the RACE reads, TCRdb called clonotypes with MiXCR, one entry per CDR3 protein. This table holds more than 300,000 distinct CDR3 sequences, over 5% found once. The CDR3 spans 16 residues. The germline V and J ends were trimmed by 3 bases and 8 bases, with 19 bases remaining between them. Germline V gene lookup returns CDR1 KGHSY and CDR2 FQNENV. The sample holds a few counts of this clonotype. Its antigen is unknown.

This chain joins TRBV16 and TRBJ1-4, with a tentative D call TRBD1 (6 bases). The source was whole blood, collected in connection with sensitization to the hapten diphenylcyclopropenone (DPC). The origin of this receptor is a woman younger than 35 with alopecia areata. Some clones in this sample may be carry-over from other donors' samples. In DNA form, the CDR3 reads TGTGCCAGCAGCCAGTCTGGCAGGGGTGTAGAAGAAAAACTGTTTTTT. As protein: CASSQSGRGVEEKLFF.